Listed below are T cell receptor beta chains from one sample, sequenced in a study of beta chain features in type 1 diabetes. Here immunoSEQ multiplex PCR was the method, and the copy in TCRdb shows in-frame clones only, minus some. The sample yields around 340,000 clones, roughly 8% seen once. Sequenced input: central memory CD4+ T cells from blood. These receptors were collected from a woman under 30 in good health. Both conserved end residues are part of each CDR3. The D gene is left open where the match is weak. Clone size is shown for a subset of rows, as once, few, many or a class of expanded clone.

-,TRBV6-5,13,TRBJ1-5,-,TGTGCCAGCAGTGCCACTTGGGGCCAGCCCCAGCATTTT,CASSATWGQPQHF
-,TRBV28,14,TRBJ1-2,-,TGTGCCAGCAGTTTACTTCCTGCAAACTATGGCTACACCTTC,CASSLLPANYGYTF
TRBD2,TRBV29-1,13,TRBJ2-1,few,TGCAGCACCGGACTAGCGGATTACAATGAGCAGTTCTTC,CSTGLADYNEQFF
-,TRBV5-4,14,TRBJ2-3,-,TGTGCCAGCAGCTTGCAACAGGGTGGAAATACGCAGTATTTT,CASSLQQGGNTQYF
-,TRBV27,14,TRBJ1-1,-,TGTGCCAGCCGAAGGGAGGGGAGGAACACTGAAGCTTTCTTT,CASRREGRNTEAFF
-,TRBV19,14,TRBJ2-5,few,TGTGCCAGTAGTATCGGGGTTAACCAAGAGACCCAGTACTTC,CASSIGVNQETQYF
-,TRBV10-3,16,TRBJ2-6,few,TGTGCCATCACTGAGACAGAATACTCTGGGGCCAACGTCCTGACTTTC,CAITETEYSGANVLTF
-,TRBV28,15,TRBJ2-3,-,TGTGCCAGCCCCCCCACTAGGAGGGGCACAGATACGCAGTATTTT,CASPPTRRGTDTQYF
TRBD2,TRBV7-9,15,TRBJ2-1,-,TGTGCCAGCAGCTTTAGACTAGCGGGACACAATGAGCAGTTCTTC,CASSFRLAGHNEQFF
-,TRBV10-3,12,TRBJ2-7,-,TGTGCCATCAGTGCATACCGCTACGAGCAGTACTTC,CAISAYRYEQYF
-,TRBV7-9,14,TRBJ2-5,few,TGTGCCAGCAGCCAGCGGACAGCCCAAGAGACCCAGTACTTC,CASSQRTAQETQYF
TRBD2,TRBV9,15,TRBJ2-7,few,TGTGCCAGCAGCGTAGGGGTGACTAGCGGTTACGAGCAGTACTTC,CASSVGVTSGYEQYF
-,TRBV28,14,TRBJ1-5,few,TGTGCCAGCCACCGGGACGGGGGCAATCAGCCCCAGCATTTT,CASHRDGGNQPQHF
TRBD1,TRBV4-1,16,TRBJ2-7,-,TGCGCCAGCAGCCAAGCTCCGGGACAGGTGTACGACGAGCAGTACTTC,CASSQAPGQVYDEQYF
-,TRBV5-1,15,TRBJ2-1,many,TGCGCCAGCGGTGCTTCGCTTAGCTCCTACAATGAGCAGTTCTTC,CASGASLSSYNEQFF
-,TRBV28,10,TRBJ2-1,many,TGTGCCAGCAGTAGACTAGAGCTCTTCTTC,CASSRLELFF
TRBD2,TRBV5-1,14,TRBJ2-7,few,TGCGCCAGCCTGGGGGGCGGGAGGGTGTACGAGCAGTACTTC,CASLGGGRVYEQYF
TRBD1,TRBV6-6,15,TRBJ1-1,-,TGTGCCAGCAGAACGCCCCAGGGGGTGGGCACTGAAGCTTTCTTT,CASRTPQGVGTEAFF
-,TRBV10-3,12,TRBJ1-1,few,TGTGCCATCAGCGCCTCGAACACTGAAGCTTTCTTT,CAISASNTEAFF
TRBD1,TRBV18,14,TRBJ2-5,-,TGTGCCAGCTCATCATACACAGGGGAAGAGACCCAGTACTTC,CASSSYTGEETQYF
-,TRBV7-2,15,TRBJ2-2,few,TGTGCCAGCAGCTTAGGCGGGCGGATAAAGGGGGAGCTGTTTTTT,CASSLGGRIKGELFF
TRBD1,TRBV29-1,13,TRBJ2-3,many,TGCAGCGTGGTAGGGGGCCTAACAGATACGCAGTATTTT,CSVVGGLTDTQYF
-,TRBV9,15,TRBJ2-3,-,TGTGCCAGCAGCGTAGAAATTGGGCACACAGATACGCAGTATTTT,CASSVEIGHTDTQYF
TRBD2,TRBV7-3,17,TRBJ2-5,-,TGTGCCAGCAGCCTCGGGACTAGCGGGAGAACGGTAGAGACCCAGTACTTC,CASSLGTSGRTVETQYF
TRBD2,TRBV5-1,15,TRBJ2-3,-,TGCGCCAGCAGCTCACTAGCGGGAGTTTCAGATACGCAGTATTTT,CASSSLAGVSDTQYF
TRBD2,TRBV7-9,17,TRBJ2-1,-,TGTGCCAGCAGCCCCCGGATAGCGGGAGGAAAGTACAATGAGCAGTTCTTC,CASSPRIAGGKYNEQFF
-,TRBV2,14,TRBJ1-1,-,TGTGCCAGCACCAGAGAGGGTGGGGGGACTGAAGCTTTCTTT,CASTREGGGTEAFF
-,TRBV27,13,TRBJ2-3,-,TGTGCCAGCAGTCACCTTGACACAGATACGCAGTATTTT,CASSHLDTDTQYF
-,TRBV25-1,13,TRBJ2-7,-,TGTGCCAGCAGTGACGGTTTCGGCCACGAGCAGTACTTC,CASSDGFGHEQYF
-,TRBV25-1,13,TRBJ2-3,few,TGTGCCAGCAGTGAAGACGCGAGGGATACGCAGTATTTT,CASSEDARDTQYF
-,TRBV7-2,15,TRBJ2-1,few,TGTGCCAGCCGAACACAGGCGTCTGGGTACAATGAGCAGTTCTTC,CASRTQASGYNEQFF
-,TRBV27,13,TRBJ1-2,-,TGTGCCAGCAGTTCGCGGCCGACCTATGGCTACACCTTC,CASSSRPTYGYTF